This T cell receptor (beta chain) was sequenced in a study of OX40 agonist ivuxolimab in advanced cancers. Study-level information: Participants, 82.7% male, averaged roughly 60 years of age, ranging from about 20 to 80. Earlier anti-PD-1, anti-PD-L1 or anti-CTLA-4 therapy was permitted; 40% had received some. Three dose-escalation patients had partial responses: one with hepatocellular carcinoma and two with cutaneous melanoma.

Study-wide findings and caveats: Researchers report that CD8+ T cells had, on average, more expanded clones than CD4+.

The data were produced by immunoSEQ multiplex PCR, yet TCRdb's version contains in-frame clones alone and is incomplete. There are over 70,000 clones in the sample; around nine tenths occur only once, and around 1.5% lies in the top ten. As for this clone: Its specificity is not known. At the DNA level, this CDR3 is encoded by other sequences in the same sample as well.

The specimen comprised CD4+ or CD8+ T cells sorted from blood, sampled in a trial of the OX40 agonist ivuxolimab. The TCR was taken from an adult with an advanced solid tumor such as melanoma, head and neck, liver or kidney cancer.

The chain's CDR3 is CASSLGSVGETQYF. Here the CDR3 DNA reads TGTGCCAGCAGCTTAGGTTCGGTGGGGGAGACCCAGTACTTC. The rearrangement joins TRBV7-2 to TRBJ2-5; D is undetermined. This CDR3 has 14 amino acids. V lost 1 base to trimming and J lost 5 bases, with 11 bases between them. CDR1 and CDR2 (germline): SGHTA, FQGNSA.